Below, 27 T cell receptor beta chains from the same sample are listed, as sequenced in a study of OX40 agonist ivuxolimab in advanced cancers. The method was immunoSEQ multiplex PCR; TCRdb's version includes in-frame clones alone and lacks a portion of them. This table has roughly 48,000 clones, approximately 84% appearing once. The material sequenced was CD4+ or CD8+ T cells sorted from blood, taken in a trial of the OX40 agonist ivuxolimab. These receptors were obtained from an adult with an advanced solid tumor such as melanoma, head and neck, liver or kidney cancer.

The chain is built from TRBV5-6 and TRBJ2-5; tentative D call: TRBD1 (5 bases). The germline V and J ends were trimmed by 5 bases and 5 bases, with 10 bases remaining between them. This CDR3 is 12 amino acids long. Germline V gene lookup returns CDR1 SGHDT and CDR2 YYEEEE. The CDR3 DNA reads TGTGCCAGCAGTCAGGGTATGGAGACCCAGTACTTC. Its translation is CASSQGMETQYF. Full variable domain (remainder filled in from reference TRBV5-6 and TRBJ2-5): DAGVTQSPTHLIKTRGQQVTLRCSPKSGHDTVSWYQQALGQGPQFIFQYYEEEERQRGNFPDRFSGHQFPNYSSELNVNALLLGDSALYLCASSQGMETQYFGPGTRLLVL.

CDR3 amino acids: CASSRQRGRETQYF. CDR3 sequence (DNA): TGTGCCAGCAGCCGACAGAGGGGGCGGGAGACCCAGTACTTC. The chain couples TRBV7-2 to TRBJ2-5, with 7 bases lining up with TRBD1. The V and J ends lost 5 bases and 5 bases, in that order; junction bases with no gene match: 8. CDR1 and CDR2 (germline): SGHTA, FQGNSA. This CDR3 has 14 residues.

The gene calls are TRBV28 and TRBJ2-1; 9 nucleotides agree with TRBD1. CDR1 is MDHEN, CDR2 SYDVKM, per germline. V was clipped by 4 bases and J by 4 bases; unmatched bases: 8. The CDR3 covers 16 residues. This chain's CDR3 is CASSSPGTGNYNEQFF. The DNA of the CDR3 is TGTGCCAGCAGTTCCCCCGGGACAGGGAATTACAATGAGCAGTTCTTC.

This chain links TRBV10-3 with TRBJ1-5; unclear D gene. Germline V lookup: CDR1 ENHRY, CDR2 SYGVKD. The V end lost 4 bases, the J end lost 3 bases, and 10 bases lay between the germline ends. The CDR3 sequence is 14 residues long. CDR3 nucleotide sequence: TGTGCCATCAGTGGTCGATCTGACAATCAGCCCCAGCATTTT. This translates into CAISGRSDNQPQHF.

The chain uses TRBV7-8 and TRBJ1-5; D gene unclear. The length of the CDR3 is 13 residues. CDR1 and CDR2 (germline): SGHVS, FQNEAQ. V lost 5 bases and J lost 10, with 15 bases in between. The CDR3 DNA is TGTGCCAGCAGCCCAAGCCGATCCGGCCCCCAGCATTTT. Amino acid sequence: CASSPSRSGPQHF.

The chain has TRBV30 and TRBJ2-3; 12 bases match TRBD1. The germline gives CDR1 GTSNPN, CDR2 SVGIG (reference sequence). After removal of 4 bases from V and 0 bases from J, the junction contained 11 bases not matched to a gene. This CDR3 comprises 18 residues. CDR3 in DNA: TGTGCCTGGAACCTCGGGACAGGGGGCCTCCATAGCACAGATACGCAGTATTTT. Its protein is CAWNLGTGGLHSTDTQYF. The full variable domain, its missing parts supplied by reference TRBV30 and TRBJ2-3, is SQTIHQWPATLVQPVGSPLSLECTVEGTSNPNLYWYRQAAGRGLQLLFYSVGIGQISSEVPQNLSASRPQDRQFILSSKKLLLSDSGFYLCAWNLGTGGLHSTDTQYFGPGTRLTVL.

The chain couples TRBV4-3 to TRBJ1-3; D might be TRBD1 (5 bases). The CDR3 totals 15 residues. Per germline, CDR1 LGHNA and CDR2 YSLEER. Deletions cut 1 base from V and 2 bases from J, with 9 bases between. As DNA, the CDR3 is TGCGCCAGCAGCCAAGTTGGGGGGGCTGGAAACACCATATATTTT. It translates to CASSQVGGAGNTIYF.

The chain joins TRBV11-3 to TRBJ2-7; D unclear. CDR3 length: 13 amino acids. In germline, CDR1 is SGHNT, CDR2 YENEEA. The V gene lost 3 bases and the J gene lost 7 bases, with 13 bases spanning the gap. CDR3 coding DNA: TGTGCCAGCAGCTTGGGCCCCGATCGGGAGCAGTACTTC. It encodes CASSLGPDREQYF.

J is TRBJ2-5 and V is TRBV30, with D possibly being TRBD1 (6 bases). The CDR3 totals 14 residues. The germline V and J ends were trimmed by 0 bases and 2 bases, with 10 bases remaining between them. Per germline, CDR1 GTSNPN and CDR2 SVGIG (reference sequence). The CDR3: CAWSVGGSQETQYF. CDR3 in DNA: TGTGCCTGGAGTGTAGGGGGTAGTCAAGAGACCCAGTACTTC.

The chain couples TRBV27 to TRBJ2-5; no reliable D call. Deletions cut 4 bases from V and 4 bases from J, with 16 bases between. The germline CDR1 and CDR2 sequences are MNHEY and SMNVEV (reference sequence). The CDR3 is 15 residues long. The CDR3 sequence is CASSSLSASVETQYF. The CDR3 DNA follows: TGTGCCAGCAGTTCCTTGTCGGCAAGTGTAGAGACCCAGTACTTC.

Written as DNA, the CDR3 is TGTGCCAGCAGAAGTGTGACGGCAGATACGCAGTATTTT. Translated, it gives CASRSVTADTQYF. V is TRBV5-4 and J is TRBJ2-3; D unclear. There are 13 residues in the CDR3. The V gene's germline CDR1 is SGHNT and CDR2 YYREEE (reference sequence). V dropped 5 bases and J dropped 4 bases, with 11 bases sitting between them.

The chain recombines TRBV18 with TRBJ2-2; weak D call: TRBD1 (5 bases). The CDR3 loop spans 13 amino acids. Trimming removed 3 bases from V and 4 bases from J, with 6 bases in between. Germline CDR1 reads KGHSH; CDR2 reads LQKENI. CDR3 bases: TGTGCCAGCTCACCCACAGGCACCGGGGAGCTGTTTTTT. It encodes CASSPTGTGELFF.

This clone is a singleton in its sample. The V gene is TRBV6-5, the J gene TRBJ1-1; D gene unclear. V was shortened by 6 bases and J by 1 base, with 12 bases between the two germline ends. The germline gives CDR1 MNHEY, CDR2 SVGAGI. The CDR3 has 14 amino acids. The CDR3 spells CASSSPHKNTEAFF. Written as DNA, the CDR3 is TGTGCCAGCAGCTCACCACATAAGAACACTGAAGCTTTCTTT.

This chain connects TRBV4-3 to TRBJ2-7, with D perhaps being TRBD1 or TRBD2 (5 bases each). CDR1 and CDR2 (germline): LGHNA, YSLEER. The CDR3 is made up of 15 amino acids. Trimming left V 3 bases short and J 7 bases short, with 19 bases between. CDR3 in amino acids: CASSHQLVGVIEQYF. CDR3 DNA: TGCGCCAGCAGCCACCAACTAGTAGGGGTGATTGAGCAGTACTTC.

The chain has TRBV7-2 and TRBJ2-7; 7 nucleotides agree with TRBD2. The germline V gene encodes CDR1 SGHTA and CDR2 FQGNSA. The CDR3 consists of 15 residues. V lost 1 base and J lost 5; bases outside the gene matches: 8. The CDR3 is CASSLGGAGDHEQYF. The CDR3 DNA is TGTGCCAGCAGCTTAGGTGGGGCGGGAGACCACGAGCAGTACTTC.

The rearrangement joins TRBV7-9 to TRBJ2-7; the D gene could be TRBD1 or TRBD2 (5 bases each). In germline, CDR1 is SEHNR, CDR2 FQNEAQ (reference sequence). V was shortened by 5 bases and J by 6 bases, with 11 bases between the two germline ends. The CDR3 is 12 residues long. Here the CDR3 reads CASSGTSAEQYF. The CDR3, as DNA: TGTGCCAGCAGCGGGACGAGTGCCGAGCAGTACTTC.

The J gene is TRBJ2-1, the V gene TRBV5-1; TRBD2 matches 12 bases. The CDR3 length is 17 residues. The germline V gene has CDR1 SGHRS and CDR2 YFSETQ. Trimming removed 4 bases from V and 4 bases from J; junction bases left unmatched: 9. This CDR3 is CASSPGLAGLIYNEQFF. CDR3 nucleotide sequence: TGCGCCAGCAGCCCCGGACTAGCGGGACTTATTTACAATGAGCAGTTCTTC.

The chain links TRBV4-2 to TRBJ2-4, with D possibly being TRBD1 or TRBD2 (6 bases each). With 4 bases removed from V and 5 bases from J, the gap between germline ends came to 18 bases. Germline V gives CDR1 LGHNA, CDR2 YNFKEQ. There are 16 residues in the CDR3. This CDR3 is CASSPGGGAWENIQYF. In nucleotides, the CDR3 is TGTGCCAGCAGCCCCGGAGGGGGAGCGTGGGAAAACATTCAGTACTTC.

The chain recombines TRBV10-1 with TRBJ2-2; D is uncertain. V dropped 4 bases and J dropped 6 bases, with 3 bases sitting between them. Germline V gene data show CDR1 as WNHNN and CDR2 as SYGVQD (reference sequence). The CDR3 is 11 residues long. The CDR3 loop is CASSAAGELFF. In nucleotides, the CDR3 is TGCGCCAGCAGTGCTGCCGGGGAGCTGTTTTTT.

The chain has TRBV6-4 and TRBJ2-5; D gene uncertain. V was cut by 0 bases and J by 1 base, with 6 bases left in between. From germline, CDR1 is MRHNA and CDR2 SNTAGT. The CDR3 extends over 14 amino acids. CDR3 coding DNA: TGTGCCAGCAGTGACTCGCGGAGCCAAGAGACCCAGTACTTC. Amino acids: CASSDSRSQETQYF.

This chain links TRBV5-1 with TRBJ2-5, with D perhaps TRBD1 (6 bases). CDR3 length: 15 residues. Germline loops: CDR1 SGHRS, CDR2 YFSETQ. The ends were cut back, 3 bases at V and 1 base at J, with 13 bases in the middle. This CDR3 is CASSSQSRGQETQYF. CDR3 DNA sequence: TGCGCCAGCAGCTCTCAATCCAGGGGCCAAGAGACCCAGTACTTC.

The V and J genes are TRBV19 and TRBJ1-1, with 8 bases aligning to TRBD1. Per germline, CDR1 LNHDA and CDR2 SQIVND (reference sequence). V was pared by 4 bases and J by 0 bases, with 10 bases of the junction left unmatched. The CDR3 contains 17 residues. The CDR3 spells CASSTGQGQILNTEAFF. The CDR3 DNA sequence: TGTGCCAGTAGTACCGGACAGGGACAAATTTTGAACACTGAAGCTTTCTTT.

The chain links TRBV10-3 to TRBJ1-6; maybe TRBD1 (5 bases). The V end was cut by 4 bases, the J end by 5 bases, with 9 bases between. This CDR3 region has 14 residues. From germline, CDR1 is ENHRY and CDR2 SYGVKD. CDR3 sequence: CAISGETDNSPLHF. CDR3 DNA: TGTGCCATCAGTGGAGAGACAGATAATTCACCCCTCCACTTT.

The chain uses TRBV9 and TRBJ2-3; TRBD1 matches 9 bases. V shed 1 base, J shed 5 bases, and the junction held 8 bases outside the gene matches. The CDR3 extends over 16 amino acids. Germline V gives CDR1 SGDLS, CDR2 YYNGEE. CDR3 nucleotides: TGTGCCAGCAGCGTACCCCGGGGACAGGGTGAAGATACGCAGTATTTT. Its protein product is CASSVPRGQGEDTQYF.

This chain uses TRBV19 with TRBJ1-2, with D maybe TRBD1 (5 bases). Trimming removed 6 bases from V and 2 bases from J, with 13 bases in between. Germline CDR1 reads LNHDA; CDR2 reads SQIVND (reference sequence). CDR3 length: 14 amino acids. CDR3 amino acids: CASRGTGSNYGYTF. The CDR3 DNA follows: TGTGCCAGTAGGGGTACAGGCTCAAACTATGGCTACACCTTC. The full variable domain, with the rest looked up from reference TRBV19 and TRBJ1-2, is DGGITQSPKYLFRKEGQNVTLSCEQNLNHDAMYWYRQDPGQGLRLIYYSQIVNDFQKGDIAEGYSVSREKKESFPLTVTSAQKNPTAFYLCASRGTGSNYGYTFGSGTRLTVV.

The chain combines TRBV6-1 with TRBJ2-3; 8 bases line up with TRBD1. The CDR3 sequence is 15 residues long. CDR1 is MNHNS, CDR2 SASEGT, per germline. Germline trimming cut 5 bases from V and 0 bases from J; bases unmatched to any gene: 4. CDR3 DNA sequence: TGTGCCAGCAGTCAAACAGGGGGAAGCACAGATACGCAGTATTTT. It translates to CASSQTGGSTDTQYF.

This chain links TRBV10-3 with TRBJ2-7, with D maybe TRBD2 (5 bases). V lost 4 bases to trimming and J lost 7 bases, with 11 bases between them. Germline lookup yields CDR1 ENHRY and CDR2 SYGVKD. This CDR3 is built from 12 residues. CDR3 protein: CAISVGEREQYF. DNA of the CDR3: TGTGCCATCAGTGTTGGGGAGAGGGAGCAGTACTTC.